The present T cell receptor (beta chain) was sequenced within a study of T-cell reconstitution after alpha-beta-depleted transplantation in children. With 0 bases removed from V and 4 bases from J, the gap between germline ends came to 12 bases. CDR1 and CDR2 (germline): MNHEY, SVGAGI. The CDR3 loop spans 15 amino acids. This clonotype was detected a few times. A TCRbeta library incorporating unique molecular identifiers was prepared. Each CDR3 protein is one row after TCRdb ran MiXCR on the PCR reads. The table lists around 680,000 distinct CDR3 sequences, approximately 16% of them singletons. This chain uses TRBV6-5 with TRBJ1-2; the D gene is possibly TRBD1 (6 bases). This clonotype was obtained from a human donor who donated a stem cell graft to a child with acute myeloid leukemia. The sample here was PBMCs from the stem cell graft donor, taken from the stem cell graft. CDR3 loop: CASSYSGDTIYGYTF. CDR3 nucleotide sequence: TGTGCCAGCAGTTACTCGGGGGACACCATCTATGGCTACACCTTC.